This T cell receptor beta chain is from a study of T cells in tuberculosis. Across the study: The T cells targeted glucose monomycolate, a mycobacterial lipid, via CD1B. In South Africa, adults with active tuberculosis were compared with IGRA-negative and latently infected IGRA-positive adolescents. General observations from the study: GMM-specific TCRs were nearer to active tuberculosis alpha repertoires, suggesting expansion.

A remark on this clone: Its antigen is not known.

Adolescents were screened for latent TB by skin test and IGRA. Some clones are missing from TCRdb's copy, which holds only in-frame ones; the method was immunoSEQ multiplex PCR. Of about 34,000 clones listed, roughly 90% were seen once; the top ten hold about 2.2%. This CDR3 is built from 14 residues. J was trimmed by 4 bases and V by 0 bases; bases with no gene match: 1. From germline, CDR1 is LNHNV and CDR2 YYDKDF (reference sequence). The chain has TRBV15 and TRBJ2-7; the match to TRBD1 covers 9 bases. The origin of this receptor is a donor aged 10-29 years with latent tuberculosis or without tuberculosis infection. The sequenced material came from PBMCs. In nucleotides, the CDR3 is TGTGCCACCAGCAGAGATGGGACAGGGTACGAGCAGTACTTC. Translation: CATSRDGTGYEQYF.